This TCR beta chain was recorded in a study of blood T cell repertoires in COVID-19. Across the study: Sites across the United States, Italy and Spain contributed samples from acute and convalescent COVID-19. PBMCs, B-cell-depleted T cells, or T cells provided the cDNA or gDNA that made up the material.

Authors' processing steps: Counts of nucleated cells, estimated from reference gene primer amplification, were obtained. Measured with immunoSEQ multiplex PCR; TCRdb has only the in-frame clones, and not every one. V, J and clone size are taken as reported in that table, and D and trimming were inferred from the DNA itself. The sample records approximately 90,000 clones, around 84% being singletons. Between the trimmed V and J ends, which lost 4 bases and 6 bases, there was a span of 12 bases. The V gene's germline CDR1 is SGDLS and CDR2 YYNGEE. The CDR3 runs 13 residues. The receptor was isolated from a man aged 80 or over with acute or convalescent COVID-19. The chain combines TRBV9 with TRBJ2-3, with a weak D call TRBD2 (6 bases). Sequences were obtained from peripheral blood. The CDR3 region has the DNA TGTGCCAGCAGCCCAATCGGGAGTGATACGCAGTATTTT. Protein product: CASSPIGSDTQYF.